This T cell receptor (beta chain) derives from a study of T cell responses to AZD1222 COVID-19 vaccine. Study outcomes and limitations: The donors showed a predominance of white British ancestry and of females, with possible underestimation of clonal diversity.

Some clones are missing from TCRdb's copy, which holds only in-frame ones; the method was immunoSEQ multiplex PCR. The sample has about 150,000 clones; around 90% are singletons. Investigators merged groups given second doses at roughly 4 or roughly 12 weeks. Trimming pared 0 bases from V and 9 bases from J, leaving 9 bases between. CDR3 size: 13 residues. CDR1 is SGHTA and CDR2 is FQGNSA in the germline V gene. This clone was found once. The antigen remains undetermined. Sample: peripheral blood, taken 28 days after the second AZD1222 dose. The clonotype comes from an adult who received the AZD1222 COVID-19 vaccine. This chain connects TRBV7-2 to TRBJ2-1; D possibly corresponds to TRBD2 (5 bases). Here the CDR3 reads CASSLAFGVEQFF. The CDR3 region has the DNA TGTGCCAGCAGCTTAGCTTTCGGGGTTGAGCAGTTCTTC. Looking up the rest from reference TRBV7-2 and TRBJ2-1 gives the full variable domain: GAGVSQSPSNKVTEKGKDVELRCDPISGHTALYWYRQSLGQGLEFLIYFQGNSAPDKSGLPSDRFSAERTGGSVSTLTIQRTQQEDSAVYLCASSLAFGVEQFFGPGTRLTVL.